What follows is one T cell receptor (beta chain) and its context. The data were obtained in a study of T cell responses to AZD1222 COVID-19 vaccine. Sequencing used immunoSEQ multiplex PCR; TCRdb keeps in-frame clones, though not all of them. The sample yields about 180,000 clones, about 91% seen once. Sequenced material: peripheral blood, taken 28 days after the second AZD1222 dose. The sequence derives from an adult who received the AZD1222 COVID-19 vaccine.

The CDR3 bases are TGCGCCAGCAGCTTGGTGTTGGGGGGTACTGAAGCTTTCTTT. Translated: CASSLVLGGTEAFF. The chain carries TRBV5-1 and TRBJ1-1, with D possibly matching TRBD1 (5 bases). V lost 0 bases and J 5 bases, leaving 11 bases between the germline ends. Looked up from germline, CDR1 is SGHRS and CDR2 is YFSETQ. The CDR3 runs 14 residues.